The 15 T cell receptor beta chains listed next were all sequenced from one sample in a study of blood T cell repertoires in COVID-19. Here immunoSEQ multiplex PCR was the method, and the copy in TCRdb shows in-frame clones only, minus some. This table holds fewer than 350,000 clones, around 81% found once. The sequenced sample consisted of peripheral blood. All receptors come from a woman in her sixties or seventies with active or convalescent COVID-19.

The chain carries TRBV11-2 and TRBJ2-7; 10 nucleotides match TRBD1. Germline CDR1 and CDR2: SGHAT and FQNNGV. This CDR3 spans 15 amino acids. The trim removed 4 bases at V and 5 bases at J, leaving 8 bases unmatched. CDR3 in amino acids: CASSYPGQGFHEQYF. The CDR3 bases are TGTGCCAGCAGCTATCCGGGACAGGGGTTCCACGAGCAGTACTTC.

This clone has only one observation. This same CDR3 is encoded by further DNA sequences in the sample. The V gene is TRBV7-3, the J gene TRBJ1-1; no definite D call. Trimming stripped 2 bases from V and 1 base from J, with 5 bases between. The CDR3 loop spans 13 amino acids. Germline V gene lookup returns CDR1 SGHTA and CDR2 FQGTGA. CDR3 coding DNA: TGTGCCAGCAGCTTATCAGGGAACACTGAAGCTTTCTTT. Translated: CASSLSGNTEAFF.

The J gene is TRBJ2-5, the V gene TRBV7-9; a possible D gene is TRBD1 (5 bases). Germline assignment: CDR1 SEHNR and CDR2 FQNEAQ (reference sequence). The CDR3 is 13 residues long. The germline V and J ends were trimmed by 5 bases and 1 base, with 8 bases remaining between them. The CDR3 sequence: CASSPDSQETQYF. CDR3 in DNA: TGTGCCAGCAGCCCCGACAGCCAAGAGACCCAGTACTTC.

The sample holds a few counts of this clone. The rearrangement joins TRBV14 to TRBJ2-7; 12 positions agree with TRBD2. Germline V CDR1 and CDR2: SGHDN, FVKESK. The V segment lost 1 base and the J segment 0 bases; nucleotides outside the gene matches: 7. This CDR3 region has 18 residues. The CDR3 spells CASSQVRLAGDSSYEQYF. In nucleotides, the CDR3 is TGTGCCAGCAGCCAAGTCCGACTAGCGGGGGATAGCTCCTACGAGCAGTACTTC.

V usage is TRBV6-4 and J usage is TRBJ2-1; D possibly corresponds to TRBD2 (5 bases). Germline CDR1 is MRHNA and CDR2 is SNTAGT. V was shortened by 4 bases and J by 8 bases, with 21 bases between the two germline ends. The CDR3 length is 16 residues. This CDR3 reads CASSVGDLIVNHEQFF. The CDR3 DNA is TGTGCCAGCAGTGTCGGGGATCTAATTGTGAACCATGAGCAGTTCTTC.

The rearrangement uses TRBV19 and TRBJ1-1; TRBD1 is a possible D gene (6 bases). The V gene's germline CDR1 is LNHDA and CDR2 SQIVND (reference sequence). This CDR3 comprises 14 residues. V was cut by 4 bases and J by 4 bases, with 13 bases left in between. CDR3 nucleotide sequence: TGTGCCAGTAGTACAAGACAGGAGAGCACTGAAGCTTTCTTT. Amino acids: CASSTRQESTEAFF.

This sequence joins TRBV5-1 and TRBJ2-1; 7 nucleotides align to TRBD2. The CDR3 is 15 residues long. V lost 4 bases, J lost 2 bases, and 6 bases stayed unmatched. Germline loops: CDR1 SGHRS, CDR2 YFSETQ. The CDR3 sequence: CASSRTGGPYNEQFF. The CDR3 DNA sequence: TGCGCCAGCAGCCGTACGGGGGGACCCTACAATGAGCAGTTCTTC.

This clone appeared a single time. The chain combines TRBV29-1 with TRBJ1-5; 10 nucleotides agree with TRBD1. This CDR3 is 18 amino acids long. Germline lookup yields CDR1 SQVTM and CDR2 ANQGSEA. Trimming removed 4 bases from V and 2 bases from J; junction bases left unmatched: 14. CDR3 in amino acids: CSVVGPGTGDMGNQPQHF. The DNA of the CDR3 is TGCAGCGTTGTTGGGCCGGGGACAGGGGATATGGGCAATCAGCCCCAGCATTTT.

The chain employs TRBV7-3 and TRBJ2-1; TRBD1 agrees at 10 bases. CDR1 SGHTA and CDR2 FQGTGA come from the germline V gene. V lost 5 bases to trimming and J lost 6 bases; unmatched junction nucleotides: 7. The CDR3 is 15 amino acids. The CDR3 loop reads CASSLRQGAFNEQFF. The CDR3 DNA reads TGTGCCAGCAGCCTACGACAGGGGGCGTTCAATGAGCAGTTCTTC. Based on the CDR3 plus reference TRBV7-3 and TRBJ2-1, the full variable domain is GAGVSQTPSNKVTEKGKYVELRCDPISGHTALYWYRQSLGQGPEFLIYFQGTGAADDSGLPNDRFFAVRPEGSVSTLKIQRTERGDSAVYLCASSLRQGAFNEQFFGPGTRLTVL.

V is TRBV9 and J is TRBJ1-1; perhaps TRBD1 as D (5 bases). Germline CDR1 SGDLS, CDR2 YYNGEE. The V gene lost 2 bases and the J gene lost 7 bases, with 18 bases spanning the gap. This CDR3 is built from 15 residues. The CDR3 region has the DNA TGTGCCAGCAGCGTGGGTAGCAGGCCCGGGGGTGAAGCTTTCTTT. It codes for CASSVGSRPGGEAFF. The full variable domain, with the rest looked up from reference TRBV9 and TRBJ1-1, is DSGVTQTPKHLITATGQRVTLRCSPRSGDLSVYWYQQSLDQGLQFLIQYYNGEERAKGNILERFSAQQFPDLHSELNLSSLELGDSALYFCASSVGSRPGGEAFFGQGTRLTVV.

The gene calls are TRBV10-1 and TRBJ2-7; no reliable D call. The V end was cut by 8 bases, the J end by 2 bases, with 19 bases between. The CDR3 covers 15 residues. Germline values: CDR1 WNHNN, CDR2 SYGVQD (reference sequence). Here the CDR3 reads CASPEVRWVPYEQYF. DNA for the CDR3: TGCGCCAGCCCAGAGGTAAGGTGGGTTCCCTACGAGCAGTACTTC.

The V gene is TRBV7-9, the J gene TRBJ2-3; 7 bases fit TRBD1. With V trimmed by 7 bases and J by 2 bases, 18 bases remained unmatched. CDR1 is SEHNR, CDR2 FQNEAQ, per germline (reference sequence). This CDR3 spans 18 amino acids. Here the CDR3 DNA reads TGTGCCAGCATCATACCGGGACAGTCCCGGTCCCACACAGATACGCAGTATTTT. Its translation: CASIIPGQSRSHTDTQYF.

The chain couples TRBV3-1 (or the pseudogene TRBV3-2) to TRBJ1-2; TRBD1 matches at 10 bases. Per the germline V gene, CDR1 is LGHDT and CDR2 is YNNKEL (reference sequence). J was trimmed by 4 bases and V by 3 bases; bases with no gene match: 11. This CDR3 has 17 residues. In DNA form, the CDR3 reads TGTGCCAGCAGCCATTTTAGCTCGGGGACAGGGGCCTATGGCTACACCTTC. Its protein is CASSHFSSGTGAYGYTF.

The gene calls are TRBV5-4 and TRBJ1-2; TRBD1 agrees at 10 bases. Per the germline V gene, CDR1 is SGHNT and CDR2 is YYREEE (reference sequence). Trimming at V came to 3 bases and at J to 6 bases, leaving 5 bases not matched to a gene. The CDR3 totals 14 residues. The CDR3, as DNA: TGTGCCAGCAGCTCTGGGACAGGGGAGGATGGCTACACCTTC. Translating it yields CASSSGTGEDGYTF.

The chain uses TRBV4-1 and TRBJ1-4, with 9 bases that match TRBD1. Germline lookup yields CDR1 MGHRA and CDR2 YSYEKL. The ends lost 3 bases at V and 3 bases at J; junction bases unmatched: 11. The CDR3 loop spans 18 amino acids. CDR3 sequence (DNA): TGCGCCAGCAGCCATGCGGGGACAGGGATAACAGCTAATGAAAAACTGTTTTTT. This translates into CASSHAGTGITANEKLFF.